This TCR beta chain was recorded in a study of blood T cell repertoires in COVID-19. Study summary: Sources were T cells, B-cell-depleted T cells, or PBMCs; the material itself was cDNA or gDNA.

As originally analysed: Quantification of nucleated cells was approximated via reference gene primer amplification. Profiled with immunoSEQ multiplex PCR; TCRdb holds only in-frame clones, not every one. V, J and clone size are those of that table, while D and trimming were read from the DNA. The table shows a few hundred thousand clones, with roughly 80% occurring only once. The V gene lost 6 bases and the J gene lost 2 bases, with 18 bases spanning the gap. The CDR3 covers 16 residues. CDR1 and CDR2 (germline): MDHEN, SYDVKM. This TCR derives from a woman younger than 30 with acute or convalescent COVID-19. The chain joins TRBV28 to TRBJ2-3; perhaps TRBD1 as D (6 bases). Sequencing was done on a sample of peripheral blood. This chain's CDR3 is CASSLTLTGITDTQYF. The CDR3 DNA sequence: TGTGCCAGCAGCCTCACCCTGACAGGAATCACAGATACGCAGTATTTT.